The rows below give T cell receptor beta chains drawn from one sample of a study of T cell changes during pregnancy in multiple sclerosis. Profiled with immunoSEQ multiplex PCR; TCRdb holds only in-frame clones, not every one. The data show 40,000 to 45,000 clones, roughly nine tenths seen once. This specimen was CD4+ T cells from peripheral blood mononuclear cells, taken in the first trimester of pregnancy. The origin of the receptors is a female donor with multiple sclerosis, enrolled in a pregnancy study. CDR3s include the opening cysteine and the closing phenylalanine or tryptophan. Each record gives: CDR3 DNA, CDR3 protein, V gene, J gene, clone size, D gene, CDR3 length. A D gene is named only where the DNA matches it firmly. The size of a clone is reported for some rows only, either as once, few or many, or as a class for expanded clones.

TGTGCCAGCCCCCCCCGGACTAGCGGGGGGGCCTTTACCTACAATGAGCAGTTCTTC,CASPPRTSGGAFTYNEQFF,TRBV28,TRBJ2-1,NA,TRBD2,19
TGCGCCAGCAGCCAAGATATGAGGGATCGGGGCAATCAGCCCCAGCATTTT,CASSQDMRDRGNQPQHF,TRBV4-1,TRBJ1-5,NA,NA,17
TGCGCCAGCAGCTTGGGACCGACTGATCACTACGAGCAGTACTTC,CASSLGPTDHYEQYF,TRBV5-1,TRBJ2-7,NA,NA,15
TGTGCCAGCAGGGCGGGACAGGGGGCCGGCGGGGAGCTGTTTTTT,CASRAGQGAGGELFF,TRBV2,TRBJ2-2,few,TRBD1,15
TGTGCCTGGAGTGTACTGAAAGAAAAACTGTTTTTT,CAWSVLKEKLFF,TRBV30,TRBJ1-4,medium-sized,NA,12
TGTGCCAGCAGTTCTGACACTGGCACAGATACGCAGTATTTT,CASSSDTGTDTQYF,TRBV28,TRBJ2-3,NA,NA,14
TGTGCCAGCAGTTATCGACAGTCATCCTACGAGCAGTACTTC,CASSYRQSSYEQYF,TRBV6-6,TRBJ2-7,NA,NA,14
TGTGCCTGGAGTGTGAGCGGGATCTACAATGAGCAGTTCTTC,CAWSVSGIYNEQFF,TRBV30,TRBJ2-1,NA,TRBD2,14
TGTGCCAGCAGCTTAGGGCCGGGACTAGCGGGATTCGTTGAGCAGTTCTTC,CASSLGPGLAGFVEQFF,TRBV11-2,TRBJ2-1,NA,TRBD2,17
TGTGCCAGTGAGACAGGGGACTATGGCTACACCTTC,CASETGDYGYTF,TRBV28,TRBJ1-2,NA,TRBD1,12
TGTGCCAGCAGCCAAGATAGGGGTATCACGGATACGCAGTATTTT,CASSQDRGITDTQYF,TRBV14,TRBJ2-3,NA,NA,15
TGTGCCAGCAGCTTTTCCGAGATCCAAAACAATGAGCAGTTCTTC,CASSFSEIQNNEQFF,TRBV7-7,TRBJ2-1,NA,NA,15
TGTGCCAGTAGTCAAACTAGCGGGAGTTACAATGAGCAGTTCTTC,CASSQTSGSYNEQFF,TRBV19,TRBJ2-1,NA,TRBD2,15
TGCAGCGTTGGGGGACAGTCAGTCACAGATACGCAGTATTTT,CSVGGQSVTDTQYF,TRBV29-1,TRBJ2-3,NA,TRBD1,14
TGTGCCAGCTCACCGAAGGGGGAGGAGCTGTTTTTT,CASSPKGEELFF,TRBV18,TRBJ2-2,few,NA,12
TGTGCCATCAGTGAGAGGCGCCTAGATTACCAGTTCTTC,CAISERRLDYQFF,TRBV10-3,TRBJ2-1,NA,NA,13
TGCAGCGTTGGAGAGGGGGGAGATACGCAGTATTTT,CSVGEGGDTQYF,TRBV29-1,TRBJ2-3,NA,NA,12
TGTGCCAGCAGCCAAGATCTAGCGGGAGGTTACGAGCAGTACTTC,CASSQDLAGGYEQYF,TRBV4-2,TRBJ2-7,few,TRBD2,15
TGTGCCAGCAGCGGAGGTGGGGGGAATCAGCCCCAGCATTTT,CASSGGGGNQPQHF,TRBV2,TRBJ1-5,NA,NA,14
TGTGCCAGCAGCCAAGATCTCGCTAGCCTCGACTACGAGCAGTACTTC,CASSQDLASLDYEQYF,TRBV4-2,TRBJ2-7,NA,NA,16
TGTGCCAGCAGCGACGCCTGGGGTGGGAGGACTGAAGCTTTCTTT,CASSDAWGGRTEAFF,TRBV9,TRBJ1-1,NA,NA,15
TGTGCCAGCAGTTCTAGCGGGAGTCGAACAGATACGCAGTATTTT,CASSSSGSRTDTQYF,TRBV27,TRBJ2-3,NA,TRBD2,15
TGTGCCAGCAGCTTAGTACTAGCGGGAGGGCCAAGGGAGCAGTTCTTC,CASSLVLAGGPREQFF,TRBV5-8,TRBJ2-1,NA,TRBD2,16
TGTGCCATCAGTGCAACGACAGGGGTGTACGAGCAGTACTTC,CAISATTGVYEQYF,TRBV10-3,TRBJ2-7,NA,TRBD1,14
TGTGCCAGCAGCGTAGCTGAATCAAGAGCCGAGGGCAACTATGGCTACACCTTC,CASSVAESRAEGNYGYTF,TRBV9,TRBJ1-2,NA,NA,18
TGTGCCAGCAGCTTAGCGGGAGGGTCCTACAATGAGCAGTTCTTC,CASSLAGGSYNEQFF,TRBV11-3,TRBJ2-1,NA,TRBD2,15
TGTGCCAGCAGCCCTATAATTCAGCCCCAGCATTTT,CASSPIIQPQHF,TRBV9,TRBJ1-5,few,NA,12
TGTGCCAGTAAGTCGACCGGGACTAGCCTCGAGCAGTACTTC,CASKSTGTSLEQYF,TRBV19,TRBJ2-7,NA,TRBD2,14
TGTGCCAGCAGCCTAGCGGGAGGGCTTATTTTCGGGGAGCTGTTTTTT,CASSLAGGLIFGELFF,TRBV13,TRBJ2-2,NA,TRBD2,16
TGTGCCACACATGCCCGGGAGTTAGAGACCCAGTACTTC,CATHARELETQYF,TRBV2,TRBJ2-5,NA,NA,13
TGTGCCAGCATCCCAACGAGCGGGAGTTACGAGCAGTACTTC,CASIPTSGSYEQYF,TRBV28,TRBJ2-7,NA,TRBD2,14
TGTGCCAGCAGCCCTGGACAGGGGAGAAGGGGCTACACCTTC,CASSPGQGRRGYTF,TRBV5-6,TRBJ1-2,NA,TRBD1,14
TGTGCCAGCAGCCATACACTAGCGGGAGGATCCGGCACAGATACGCAGTATTTT,CASSHTLAGGSGTDTQYF,TRBV21-1,TRBJ2-3,NA,NA,18
TGTGCCAGCAGCGCCCCCCTGAGCTCCTACAATGAGCAGTTCTTC,CASSAPLSSYNEQFF,TRBV5-4,TRBJ2-1,NA,NA,15
TGTGCCAGTAGTATAGAAGGATTCAGTGACACCCAAGAGACCCAGTACTTC,CASSIEGFSDTQETQYF,TRBV19,TRBJ2-5,NA,NA,17
TGTGCCATCAGTGGGGACAGGGGCACTGAAGCTTTCTTT,CAISGDRGTEAFF,TRBV10-3,TRBJ1-1,NA,TRBD1,13
TGTGCCAGCAGTTACGGGGGCGGAACCTACGAGCAGTACTTC,CASSYGGGTYEQYF,TRBV6-5,TRBJ2-7,once,NA,14
TGTGCCAGCAGTGACGTGGAGACCCAGTACTTC,CASSDVETQYF,TRBV6-1,TRBJ2-5,NA,NA,11
TGTGCCAGCAGCCGACAGGGGGCCCTTCGGTATGGCTACACCTTC,CASSRQGALRYGYTF,TRBV5-4,TRBJ1-2,NA,TRBD1,15
TGTGCCAGCAGCTTAAGAGGCTACGAGCAGTACTTC,CASSLRGYEQYF,TRBV7-2,TRBJ2-7,NA,NA,12
TGCGCCAGCAGTGAGCCTGGACTAGCGTCAGATACGCAGTATTTT,CASSEPGLASDTQYF,TRBV10-1,TRBJ2-3,NA,TRBD2,15
TGTGCCAGCAGCCGCAGGACACTAGCGCGCTACGAGCAGTACTTC,CASSRRTLARYEQYF,TRBV7-2,TRBJ2-7,NA,TRBD2,15
TGTGCCAGCTCACCACTTCCGCGGCTGAGCTCCTACAATGAGCAGTTCTTC,CASSPLPRLSSYNEQFF,TRBV18,TRBJ2-1,NA,NA,17
TGTGCCAGTAGTTCACCGGGACAGTCTCAAGATACGCAGTATTTT,CASSSPGQSQDTQYF,TRBV19,TRBJ2-3,NA,TRBD1,15
TGCGCCAGCAGTCTCCAGGGACTAGCAGCCACCGGGGAGCTGTTTTTT,CASSLQGLAATGELFF,TRBV5-1,TRBJ2-2,NA,TRBD2,16
TGTGCCAGCAGCTTAGAAGTCGGCAGGGCCTTGGACGAGCAGTACTTC,CASSLEVGRALDEQYF,TRBV7-2,TRBJ2-7,NA,NA,16
TGTGCCAGCTCACCCGGAGAAGAGACCCAGTACTTC,CASSPGEETQYF,TRBV18,TRBJ2-5,NA,NA,12